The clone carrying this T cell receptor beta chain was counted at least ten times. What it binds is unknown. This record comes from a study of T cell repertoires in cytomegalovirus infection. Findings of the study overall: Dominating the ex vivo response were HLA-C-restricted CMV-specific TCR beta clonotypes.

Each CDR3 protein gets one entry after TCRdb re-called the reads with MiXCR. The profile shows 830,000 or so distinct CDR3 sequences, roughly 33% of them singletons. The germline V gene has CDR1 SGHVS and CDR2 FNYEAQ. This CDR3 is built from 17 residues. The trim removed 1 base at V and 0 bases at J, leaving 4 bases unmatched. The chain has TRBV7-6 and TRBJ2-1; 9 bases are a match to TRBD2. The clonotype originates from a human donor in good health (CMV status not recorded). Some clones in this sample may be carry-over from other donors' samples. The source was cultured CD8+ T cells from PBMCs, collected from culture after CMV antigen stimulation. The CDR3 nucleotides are TGTGCCAGCAGCTTAGTAGCGGGGGAATTCTCCTACAATGAGCAGTTCTTC. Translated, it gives CASSLVAGEFSYNEQFF.